The 28 T cell receptor beta chains given below trace back to one sample, sequenced in a study of CD8+ T cells in alopecia areata. Treatment indicated: oral pan-JAK inhibitor, 5-10 mg twice daily. Sequencing templates came from extracted RNA that was reverse transcribed into cDNA. The protocol was immunoSEQ multiplex PCR, while the TCRdb copy is restricted to in-frame clones and leaves out a portion. The sample lists under 350,000 clones, roughly 64% seen once, with about 1.7% in the top ten. The sample consisted of CD4+ T cells sorted from blood, taken at week 24, from a patient treated with tofacitinib. Receptor source: a human donor with alopecia areata.

This clone was counted only a few times. V and J are TRBV7-2 and TRBJ2-2, with D unresolved. Trimming left V 5 bases short and J 6 bases short, with 10 bases between. CDR1 and CDR2 from the germline V gene are SGHTA and FQGNSA. The CDR3 runs to 13 residues. DNA for the CDR3: TGTGCCAGCAGCCCTTACTACGCCGGGGAGCTGTTTTTT. As protein: CASSPYYAGELFF.

The chain combines TRBV7-2 with TRBJ2-5; 10 bases align to TRBD1. The CDR3 sequence is 19 residues long. In germline, CDR1 is SGHTA, CDR2 FQGNSA. Unmatched junction bases numbered 17, after V lost 6 bases and J lost 1 base. The CDR3 protein is CASSSPPGGRDRGQETQYF. In DNA, the CDR3 is TGTGCCAGCAGTTCACCCCCGGGTGGTCGGGACAGGGGCCAAGAGACCCAGTACTTC.

The rearrangement links TRBV7-8 to TRBJ2-7, with TRBD1 matching over 9 bases. The germline V gene has CDR1 SGHVS and CDR2 FQNEAQ. The CDR3 has 14 residues. Trimming cost V 3 bases and J 1 base; bases outside gene matches: 1. In DNA form, the CDR3 reads TGTGCCAGCAGCTTCGGGACAGGGTCCTACGAGCAGTACTTC. It yields the protein CASSFGTGSYEQYF. Drawing the rest from reference TRBV7-8 and TRBJ2-7, the complete variable domain is GAGVSQSPRYKVAKRGQDVALRCDPISGHVSLFWYQQALGQGPEFLTYFQNEAQLDKSGLPSDRFFAERPEGSVSTLKIQRTQQEDSAVYLCASSFGTGSYEQYFGPGTRLTVT.

The chain employs TRBV25-1 and TRBJ2-5; D call uncertain. CDR1 and CDR2 (germline): MGHDK, SYGVNS. CDR3 length: 13 amino acids. The ends were cut back, 4 bases at V and 5 bases at J, with 11 bases in the middle. CDR3 nucleotides: TGTGCCAGCAGTGGACCCAACGGGGAGACCCAGTACTTC. Its protein is CASSGPNGETQYF.

V and J are TRBV7-2 and TRBJ2-7; D gene uncertain. V lost 1 base and J lost 6, with 7 bases in between. Germline CDR1 is SGHTA and CDR2 is FQGNSA. CDR3 length: 12 residues. CDR3 sequence reads: CASSLEVSEQYF. The CDR3 DNA sequence: TGTGCCAGCAGCTTAGAGGTCTCCGAGCAGTACTTC.

This clone was seen a single time. The chain carries TRBV27 and TRBJ2-5; 9 bases are shared with TRBD2. The germline V gene has CDR1 MNHEY and CDR2 SMNVEV (reference sequence). There are 13 residues in the CDR3. V was pared by 9 bases and J by 2 bases, with 4 bases of the junction left unmatched. The CDR3 region is CASKAGGQETQYF. The CDR3 nucleotides are TGTGCCAGTAAAGCGGGGGGACAAGAGACCCAGTACTTC.

CDR3: CASTNTEAFF. For the CDR3, the DNA is TGTGCCAGTACGAACACTGAAGCTTTCTTT. The chain employs TRBV27 and TRBJ1-1; D gene ambiguous. Germline CDR1 and CDR2: MNHEY and SMNVEV (reference sequence). CDR3 length equals 10 residues. Trimming cost V 9 bases and J 1 base, with 3 bases left between them.

The chain joins TRBV5-4 to TRBJ2-5, with TRBD2 as a possible D gene (5 bases). CDR3 length: 14 residues. CDR1 and CDR2 (germline): SGHNT, YYREEE (reference sequence). V was shortened by 2 bases and J by 4 bases, with 12 bases between the two germline ends. As DNA, the CDR3 is TGTGCCAGCAGCTTCGCACCCGGAGGAGAGACCCAGTACTTC. Its protein is CASSFAPGGETQYF.

This clone was seen a handful of times. The V gene is TRBV11-2, the J gene TRBJ2-7, with TRBD2 matching over 10 bases. CDR1 SGHAT and CDR2 FQNNGV come from the germline V gene. The trim removed 0 bases at V and 3 bases at J, leaving 2 bases unmatched. The CDR3 has 15 amino acids. As DNA, the CDR3 is TGTGCCAGCAGCTTAGAACTAGCGGGGATCTACGAGCAGTACTTC. Its protein product is CASSLELAGIYEQYF.

CDR3 residues: CASSLYLSQIRGGYTF. The CDR3 DNA sequence: TGTGCCAGCAGTTTATATCTGTCTCAGATAAGGGGTGGCTACACCTTC. The chain uses TRBV28 and TRBJ1-2; weak D call: TRBD1 (5 bases). CDR3 length equals 16 residues. Between the trimmed V and J ends, which lost 1 base and 7 bases, there was a span of 19 bases. CDR1 and CDR2 from the germline V gene are MDHEN and SYDVKM.

This clone was found a few times. V and J are TRBV30 and TRBJ2-1; D is possibly TRBD2 (6 bases). The CDR3 covers 14 residues. CDR1 GTSNPN and CDR2 SVGIG come from the germline V gene (reference sequence). V lost 0 bases to trimming and J lost 10 bases, with 16 bases between them. CDR3: CAWSVGLPGQEQFF. As DNA, the CDR3 is TGTGCCTGGAGTGTAGGACTACCAGGGCAGGAGCAGTTCTTC.

The rearrangement joins TRBV6-5 to TRBJ1-2; D gene unclear. Germline CDR1 is MNHEY and CDR2 is SVGAGI. This CDR3 comprises 14 residues. V was clipped by 1 base and J by 5 bases, with 11 bases between them. CDR3 loop: CASSYYGREYGYTF. DNA for the CDR3: TGTGCCAGCAGTTACTATGGACGGGAATATGGCTACACCTTC.

V is TRBV6-6 and J is TRBJ2-1; TRBD1 is a possible D gene (6 bases). This CDR3 has 15 amino acids. From germline, CDR1 is MNHNY and CDR2 SVGAGI (reference sequence). Trimming removed 4 bases from V and 1 base from J, with 11 bases in between. DNA of the CDR3: TGTGCCAGCAGTTTCTCAGGGGCTTCCTACAATGAGCAGTTCTTC. It is translated as CASSFSGASYNEQFF.

The chain recombines TRBV6-9 with TRBJ1-1; 9 bases line up with TRBD1. The CDR3 sequence is 14 residues long. Germline CDR1 and CDR2: MNHGY and SVAAGI. V was clipped by 8 bases and J by 4 bases; unmatched bases: 8. CDR3 sequence: CASPRQGGGTEAFF. In nucleotides, the CDR3 is TGTGCCAGCCCTCGACAGGGGGGAGGCACTGAAGCTTTCTTT.

V is TRBV25-1 and J is TRBJ1-1, with TRBD1 as a possible D gene (6 bases). Germline-derived CDR1 and CDR2 are MGHDK and SYGVNS. The V gene lost 2 bases and the J gene lost 1 base, with 11 bases spanning the gap. This CDR3 comprises 15 residues. CDR3 loop: CASSEPSQGNTEAFF. For the CDR3, the DNA is TGTGCCAGCAGTGAACCCTCACAGGGGAACACTGAAGCTTTCTTT.

This rearrangement joins TRBV29-1 to TRBJ1-1; D call uncertain. This CDR3 spans 12 amino acids. Trimming cost V 4 bases and J 5 bases, with 11 bases left between them. Germline assignment: CDR1 SQVTM and CDR2 ANQGSEA. The CDR3 DNA reads as TGCAGCGTTGTTGGTGCGGCTACTGAAGCTTTCTTT. Its protein product is CSVVGAATEAFF.

In regard to this clone: Distinct nucleotide sequences in the sample also encode this CDR3. The V gene is TRBV29-1, the J gene TRBJ2-7; 7 bases line up with TRBD1. The V and J ends lost 6 bases and 2 bases, in that order; junction bases with no gene match: 7. The CDR3 loop spans 13 amino acids. The V gene's germline CDR1 is SQVTM and CDR2 ANQGSEA. The CDR3 sequence: CSVLGTGAYEQYF. CDR3 coding DNA: TGCAGCGTCTTGGGAACAGGGGCCTACGAGCAGTACTTC.

Comment on this clone: A read error may account for a junction end that differs from germline. The chain is built from TRBV18 and TRBJ1-5; D ambiguous. Per germline, CDR1 KGHSH and CDR2 LQKENI. This CDR3 has 13 residues. Here the CDR3 DNA reads TGTGCCAGCTCACCAAGTAGCGATCAGCCCCAGCATTTT. As protein: CASSPSSDQPQHF.

The chain recombines TRBV9 with TRBJ2-7, with D uncertain. The CDR3 is 16 amino acids. Germline CDR1 and CDR2: SGDLS and YYNGEE. Trimming removed 0 bases at V and 0 bases at J, with 13 bases between. The CDR3 bases are TGTGCCAGCAGCGTAGGAAGTGCACAGTCCTCCTACGAGCAGTACTTC. Protein: CASSVGSAQSSYEQYF.

In nucleotides, the CDR3 is TGTGCCTGGAGTCAAGGGGGGCCCCCGGGGACCTTC. As protein: CAWSQGGPPGTF. The chain uses TRBV30 and TRBJ1-2; a weak D match, TRBD1 (6 bases). This CDR3 spans 12 amino acids. Germline assignment: CDR1 GTSNPN and CDR2 SVGIG (reference sequence). V lost 2 bases, J lost 14 bases, and 18 bases lay in between.

V is TRBV7-9 and J is TRBJ2-5; no clear D gene. The CDR3 is made up of 13 amino acids. Germline V gives CDR1 SEHNR, CDR2 FQNEAQ (reference sequence). The V gene lost 2 bases and the J gene lost 1 base, with 5 bases spanning the gap. The CDR3 coding sequence is TGTGCCAGCAGCTTACCACCCCAAGAGACCCAGTACTTC. Amino acids: CASSLPPQETQYF.

The chain combines TRBV5-4 with TRBJ2-7, with TRBD2 matching 7 bases. CDR1 is SGHNT, CDR2 YYREEE, per germline (reference sequence). This CDR3 is built from 16 residues. V shed 4 bases and J 0 bases; nucleotides not matched to a gene: 10. The CDR3 is CASSPALSGGSYEQYF. In nucleotides, the CDR3 is TGTGCCAGCAGCCCTGCTTTGTCGGGGGGCTCCTACGAGCAGTACTTC.

The CDR3 coding sequence is TGTGCCAGCAGCCTAGGGGCAGGGTTAAACATTCAGTACTTC. As protein: CASSLGAGLNIQYF. V gene TRBV7-2 combines with J gene TRBJ2-4; a possible D gene is TRBD1 (5 bases). This CDR3 has 14 residues. CDR1 and CDR2 from the germline V gene are SGHTA and FQGNSA. The V end was cut by 5 bases, the J end by 6 bases, with 14 bases between.

V gene TRBV11-2 combines with J gene TRBJ2-3; 10 bases align to TRBD2. V dropped 5 bases and J dropped 0; count of bases not matched to a gene: 5. This CDR3 has 16 residues. Germline V gives CDR1 SGHAT, CDR2 FQNNGV. The CDR3 spells CASSQKLAGSTDTQYF. The CDR3 coding sequence is TGTGCCAGCAGCCAAAAACTAGCGGGGAGCACAGATACGCAGTATTTT.

V gene TRBV7-8 combines with J gene TRBJ2-1; 10 nucleotides line up with TRBD1. The CDR3 spans 18 residues. The germline CDR1 and CDR2 sequences are SGHVS and FQNEAQ. The ends lost 2 bases at V and 0 bases at J; junction bases unmatched: 7. CDR3 in DNA: TGTGCCAGCAGCTTACGGGACAGGGGAGGGTACTCCTACAATGAGCAGTTCTTC. As protein: CASSLRDRGGYSYNEQFF.

The chain joins TRBV10-3 to TRBJ2-3; possible D gene TRBD2, 6 bases. This CDR3 spans 15 amino acids. Germline CDR1 reads ENHRY; CDR2 reads SYGVKD. V lost 2 bases, J lost 9 bases, and 18 bases lay in between. The CDR3 DNA follows: TGTGCCATCAGTGAGCTTCGCGGGGACGTCCGGACGCAGTATTTT. Translating it yields CAISELRGDVRTQYF.

CDR3 in DNA: TGTGCCTGGATACGGGCCCATGACAGAGGATACGAGCAGTACTTC. This gives the protein CAWIRAHDRGYEQYF. This chain connects TRBV30 to TRBJ2-7; a weak D match, TRBD1 (5 bases). The length of the CDR3 is 15 residues. Between the trimmed V and J ends, which lost 4 bases and 4 bases, there was a span of 20 bases. Germline V gene sequence: CDR1 GTSNPN, CDR2 SVGIG (reference sequence).

This clone was observed a handful of times. V is TRBV29-1 and J is TRBJ2-1; 9 bases agree with TRBD1. CDR1 SQVTM and CDR2 ANQGSEA come from the germline V gene. The CDR3 has 14 amino acids. V dropped 0 bases and J dropped 8; count of bases not matched to a gene: 5. In DNA, the CDR3 is TGCAGCGTTGAAGACGGGACAGGGTACGATGAGCAGTTCTTC. It yields the protein CSVEDGTGYDEQFF.